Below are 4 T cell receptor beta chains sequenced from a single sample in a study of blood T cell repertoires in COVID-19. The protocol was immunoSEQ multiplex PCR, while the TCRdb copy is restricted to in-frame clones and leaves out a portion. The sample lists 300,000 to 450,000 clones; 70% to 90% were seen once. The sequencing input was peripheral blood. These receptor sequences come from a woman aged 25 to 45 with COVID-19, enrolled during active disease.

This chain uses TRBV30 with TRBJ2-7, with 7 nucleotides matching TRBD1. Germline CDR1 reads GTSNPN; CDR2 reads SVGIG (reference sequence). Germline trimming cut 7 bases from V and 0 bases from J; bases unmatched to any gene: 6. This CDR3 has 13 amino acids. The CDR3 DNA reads TGTGCCTCTGGGACAGATAGCTCCTACGAGCAGTACTTC. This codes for CASGTDSSYEQYF.

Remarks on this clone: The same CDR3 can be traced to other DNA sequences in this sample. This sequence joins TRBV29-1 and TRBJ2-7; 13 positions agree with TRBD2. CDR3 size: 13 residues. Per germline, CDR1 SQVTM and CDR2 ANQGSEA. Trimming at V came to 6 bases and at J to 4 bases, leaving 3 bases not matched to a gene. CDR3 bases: TGCAGCGTCCGGACTAGCGGGAGTTACGAGCAGTACTTC. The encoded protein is CSVRTSGSYEQYF.

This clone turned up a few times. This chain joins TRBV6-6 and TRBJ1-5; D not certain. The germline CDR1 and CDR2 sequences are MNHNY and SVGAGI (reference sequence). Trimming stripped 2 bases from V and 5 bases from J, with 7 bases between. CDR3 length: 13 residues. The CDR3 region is CASSYVSDQPQHF. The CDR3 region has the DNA TGTGCCAGCAGTTACGTATCGGATCAGCCCCAGCATTTT.

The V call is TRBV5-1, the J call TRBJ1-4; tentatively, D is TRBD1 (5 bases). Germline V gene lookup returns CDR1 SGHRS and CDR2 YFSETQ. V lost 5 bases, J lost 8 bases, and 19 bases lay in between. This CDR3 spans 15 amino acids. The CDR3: CASSPLTGGSEKLFF. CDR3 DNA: TGCGCCAGCAGTCCTCTGACGGGGGGGAGCGAAAAACTGTTTTTT.